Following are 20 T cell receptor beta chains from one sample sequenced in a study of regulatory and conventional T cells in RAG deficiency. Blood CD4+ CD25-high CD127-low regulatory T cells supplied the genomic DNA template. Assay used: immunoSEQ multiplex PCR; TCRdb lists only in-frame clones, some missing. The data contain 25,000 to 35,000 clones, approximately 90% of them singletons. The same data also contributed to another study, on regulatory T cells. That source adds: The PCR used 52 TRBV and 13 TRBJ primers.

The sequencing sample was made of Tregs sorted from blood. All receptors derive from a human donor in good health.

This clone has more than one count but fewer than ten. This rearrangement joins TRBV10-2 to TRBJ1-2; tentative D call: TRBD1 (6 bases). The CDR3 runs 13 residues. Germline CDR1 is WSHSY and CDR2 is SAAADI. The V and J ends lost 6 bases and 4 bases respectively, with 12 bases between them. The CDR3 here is CASRGQSSYGYTF. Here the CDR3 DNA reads TGCGCCAGCAGAGGACAGTCGTCCTATGGCTACACCTTC.

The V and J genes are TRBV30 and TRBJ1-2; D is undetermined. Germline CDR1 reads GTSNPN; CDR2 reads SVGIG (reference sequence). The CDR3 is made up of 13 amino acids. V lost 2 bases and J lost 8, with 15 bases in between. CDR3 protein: CAWSSGPYEGYTF. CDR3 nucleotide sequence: TGTGCCTGGAGTTCCGGACCTTACGAAGGCTACACCTTC.

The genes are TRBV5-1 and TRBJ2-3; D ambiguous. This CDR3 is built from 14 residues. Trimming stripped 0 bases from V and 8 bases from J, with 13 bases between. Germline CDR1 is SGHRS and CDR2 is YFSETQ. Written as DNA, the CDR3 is TGCGCCAGCAGCTTGGGCCGCGATAAGCGTACGCAGTATTTT. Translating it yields CASSLGRDKRTQYF.

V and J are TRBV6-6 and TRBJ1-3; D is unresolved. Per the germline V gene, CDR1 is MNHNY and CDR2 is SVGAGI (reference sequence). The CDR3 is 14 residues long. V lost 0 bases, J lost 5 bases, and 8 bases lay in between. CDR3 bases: TGTGCCAGCAGTTACTCCGACACCCGAAACACCATATATTTT. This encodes CASSYSDTRNTIYF.

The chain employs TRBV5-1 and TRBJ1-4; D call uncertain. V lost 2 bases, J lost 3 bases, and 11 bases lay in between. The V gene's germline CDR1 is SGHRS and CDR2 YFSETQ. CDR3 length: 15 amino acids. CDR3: CASSFNTAANEKLFF. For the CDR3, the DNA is TGCGCCAGCAGCTTCAATACCGCCGCTAATGAAAAACTGTTTTTT.

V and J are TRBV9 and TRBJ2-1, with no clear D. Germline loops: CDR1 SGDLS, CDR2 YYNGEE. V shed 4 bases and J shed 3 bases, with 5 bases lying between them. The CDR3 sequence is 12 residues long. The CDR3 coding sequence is TGTGCCAGCAGCCCAGACTACAATGAGCAGTTCTTC. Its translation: CASSPDYNEQFF.

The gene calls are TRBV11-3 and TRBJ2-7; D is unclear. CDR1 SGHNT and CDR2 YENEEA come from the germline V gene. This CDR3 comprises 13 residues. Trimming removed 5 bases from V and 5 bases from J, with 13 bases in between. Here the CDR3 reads CASSLGVFNEQYF. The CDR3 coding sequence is TGTGCCAGCAGCCTCGGAGTTTTTAACGAGCAGTACTTC.

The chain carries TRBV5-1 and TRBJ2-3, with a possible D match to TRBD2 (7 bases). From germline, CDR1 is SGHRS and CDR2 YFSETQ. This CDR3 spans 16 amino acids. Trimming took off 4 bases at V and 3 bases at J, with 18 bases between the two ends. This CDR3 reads CASSLGLGGGTDTQYF. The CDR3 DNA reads TGCGCCAGCAGCCTCGGATTGGGAGGGGGGACAGATACGCAGTATTTT.

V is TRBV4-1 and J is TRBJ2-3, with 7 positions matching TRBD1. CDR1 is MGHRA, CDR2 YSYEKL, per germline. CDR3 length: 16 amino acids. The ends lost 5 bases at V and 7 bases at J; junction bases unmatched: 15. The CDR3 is CASSETPGQLGNTQYF. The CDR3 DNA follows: TGCGCCAGCAGCGAAACCCCGGGACAGTTGGGGAATACGCAGTATTTT.

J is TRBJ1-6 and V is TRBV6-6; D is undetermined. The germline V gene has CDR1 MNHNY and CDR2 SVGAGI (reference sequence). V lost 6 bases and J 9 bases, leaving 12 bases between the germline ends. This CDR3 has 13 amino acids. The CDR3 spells CASSPGNRSPLHF. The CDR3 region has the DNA TGTGCCAGCAGCCCAGGTAACCGTTCACCCCTCCACTTT.

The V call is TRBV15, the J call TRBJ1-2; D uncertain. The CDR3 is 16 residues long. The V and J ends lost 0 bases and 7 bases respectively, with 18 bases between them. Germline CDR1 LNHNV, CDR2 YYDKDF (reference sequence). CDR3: CATSREAGALWGGYTF. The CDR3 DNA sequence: TGTGCCACCAGCAGAGAGGCAGGTGCCCTATGGGGTGGCTACACCTTC.

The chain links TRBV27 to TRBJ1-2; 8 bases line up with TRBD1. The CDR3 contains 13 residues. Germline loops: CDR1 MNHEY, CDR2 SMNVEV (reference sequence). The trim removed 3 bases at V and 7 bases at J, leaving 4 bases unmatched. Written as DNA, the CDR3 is TGTGCCAGCAGTTTTTGGACAGGGAGTGGCTACACCTTC. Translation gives CASSFWTGSGYTF.

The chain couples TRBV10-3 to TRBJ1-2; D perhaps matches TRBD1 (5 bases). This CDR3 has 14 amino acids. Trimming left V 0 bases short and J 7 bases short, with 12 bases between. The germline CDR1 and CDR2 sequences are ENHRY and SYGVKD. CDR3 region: CAISESIGAAGYTF. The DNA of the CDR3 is TGTGCCATCAGTGAGTCGATCGGGGCGGCTGGCTACACCTTC.

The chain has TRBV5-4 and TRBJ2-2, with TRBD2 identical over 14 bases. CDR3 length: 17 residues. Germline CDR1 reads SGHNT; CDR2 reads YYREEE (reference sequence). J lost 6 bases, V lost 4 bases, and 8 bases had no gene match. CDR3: CASSLHRLAGGPGELFF. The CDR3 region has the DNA TGTGCCAGCAGCCTCCACCGACTAGCGGGGGGGCCCGGGGAGCTGTTTTTT.

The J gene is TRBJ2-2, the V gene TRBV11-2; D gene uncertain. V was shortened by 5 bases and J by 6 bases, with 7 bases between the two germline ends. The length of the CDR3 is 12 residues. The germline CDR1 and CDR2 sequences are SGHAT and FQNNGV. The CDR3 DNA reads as TGTGCCAGCAGCCCGACACCCGGGGAGCTGTTTTTT. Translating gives CASSPTPGELFF.

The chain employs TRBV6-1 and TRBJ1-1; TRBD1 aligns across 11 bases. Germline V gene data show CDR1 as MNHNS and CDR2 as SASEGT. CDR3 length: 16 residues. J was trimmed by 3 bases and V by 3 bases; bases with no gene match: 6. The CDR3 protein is CASSDPRTGGHTEAFF. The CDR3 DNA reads TGTGCCAGCAGTGACCCCCGGACAGGGGGCCACACTGAAGCTTTCTTT.

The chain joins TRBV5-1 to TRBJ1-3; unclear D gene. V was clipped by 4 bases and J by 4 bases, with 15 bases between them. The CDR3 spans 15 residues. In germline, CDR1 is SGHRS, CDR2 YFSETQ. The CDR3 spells CASSLLPSGGNTIYF. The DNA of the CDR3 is TGCGCCAGCAGCCTCCTTCCCTCGGGAGGAAACACCATATATTTT. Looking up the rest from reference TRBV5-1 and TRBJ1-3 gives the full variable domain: KAGVTQTPRYLIKTRGQQVTLSCSPISGHRSVSWYQQTPGQGLQFLFEYFSETQRNKGNFPGRFSGRQFSNSRSEMNVSTLELGDSALYLCASSLLPSGGNTIYFGEGSWLTVV.

The CDR3 sequence is CASSADPRDRGYTF. As DNA, the CDR3 is TGTGCCAGCAGCGCAGATCCCCGAGATCGTGGCTACACCTTC. The chain carries TRBV7-2 and TRBJ1-2; D uncertain. This CDR3 has 14 amino acids. The V and J ends lost 5 bases and 7 bases respectively, with 17 bases between them. Germline values: CDR1 SGHTA, CDR2 FQGNSA.

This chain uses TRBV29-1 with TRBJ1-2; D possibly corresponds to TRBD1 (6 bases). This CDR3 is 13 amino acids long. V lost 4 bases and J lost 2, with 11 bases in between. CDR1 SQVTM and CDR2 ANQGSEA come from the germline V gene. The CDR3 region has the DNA TGCAGCGTTGCCGTCAGGGGAAACTATGGCTACACCTTC. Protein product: CSVAVRGNYGYTF. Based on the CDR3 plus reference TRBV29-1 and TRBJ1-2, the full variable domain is SAVISQKPSRDICQRGTSLTIQCQVDSQVTMMFWYRQQPGQSLTLIATANQGSEATYESGFVIDKFPISRPNLTFSTLTVSNMSPEDSSIYLCSVAVRGNYGYTFGSGTRLTVV.

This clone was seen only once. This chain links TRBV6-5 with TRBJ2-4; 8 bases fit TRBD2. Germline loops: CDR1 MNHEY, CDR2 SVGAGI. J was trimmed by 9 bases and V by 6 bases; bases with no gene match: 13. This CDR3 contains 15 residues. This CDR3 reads CASSPLGTREGIQYF. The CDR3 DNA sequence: TGTGCCAGCAGCCCACTGGGGACTAGGGAGGGCATTCAGTACTTC.